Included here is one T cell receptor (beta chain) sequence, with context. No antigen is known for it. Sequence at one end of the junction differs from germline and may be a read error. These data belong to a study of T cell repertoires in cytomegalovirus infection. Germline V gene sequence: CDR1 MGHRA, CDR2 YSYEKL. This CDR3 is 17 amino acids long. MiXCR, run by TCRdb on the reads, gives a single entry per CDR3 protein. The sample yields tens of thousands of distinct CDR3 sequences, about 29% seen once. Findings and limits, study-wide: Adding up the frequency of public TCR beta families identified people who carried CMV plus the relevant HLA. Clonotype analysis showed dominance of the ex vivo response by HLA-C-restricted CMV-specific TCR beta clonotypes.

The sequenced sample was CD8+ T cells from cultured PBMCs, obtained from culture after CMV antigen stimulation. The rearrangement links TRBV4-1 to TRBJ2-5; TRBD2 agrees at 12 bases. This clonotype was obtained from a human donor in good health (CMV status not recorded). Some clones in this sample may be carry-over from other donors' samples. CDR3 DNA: TGTGCCGGCAGCCAAGGTCTAGCGGGGGGGCAAAAAGAGACCCAGTACTTC. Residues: CAGSQGLAGGQKETQYF.